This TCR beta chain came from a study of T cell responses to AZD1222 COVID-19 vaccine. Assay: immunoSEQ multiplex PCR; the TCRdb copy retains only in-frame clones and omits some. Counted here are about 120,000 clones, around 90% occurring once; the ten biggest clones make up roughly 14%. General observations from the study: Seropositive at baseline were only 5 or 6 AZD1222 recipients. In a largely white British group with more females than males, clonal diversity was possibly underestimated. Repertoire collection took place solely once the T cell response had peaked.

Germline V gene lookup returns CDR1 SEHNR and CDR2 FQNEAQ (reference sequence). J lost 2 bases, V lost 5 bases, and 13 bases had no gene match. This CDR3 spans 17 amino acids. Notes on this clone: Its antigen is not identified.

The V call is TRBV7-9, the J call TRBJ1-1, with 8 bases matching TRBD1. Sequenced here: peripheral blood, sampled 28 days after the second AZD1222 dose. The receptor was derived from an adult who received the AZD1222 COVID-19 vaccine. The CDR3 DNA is TGTGCCAGCAGCCCCCAGGGGGCGCGGAGGTATAACACTGAAGCTTTCTTT. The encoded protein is CASSPQGARRYNTEAFF.